The 26 T cell receptor beta chains presented below share a single source sample, sequenced in a study of PD-1 blockade in classical Hodgkin lymphoma. Clones were read by immunoSEQ multiplex PCR, and TCRdb kept only the in-frame ones, dropping some. The repertoire includes some 93,000 clones, roughly 90% of them detected once, and 2.8% sits in the top ten. Every patient was affected by relapse after autologous stem cell transplantation, while exposure to brentuximab vedotin was not uniform. The starting material was peripheral blood mononuclear cells (PBMCs), obtained at baseline. The receptors were gathered from a human donor with classical Hodgkin lymphoma.

V usage is TRBV6-5 and J usage is TRBJ1-2; possible D gene TRBD1, 5 bases. The CDR3 covers 16 residues. CDR1 MNHEY and CDR2 SVGAGI come from the germline V gene. Trimming stripped 4 bases from V and 3 bases from J, with 18 bases between. CDR3 DNA sequence: TGTGCCAGCAGTTCCCAGTCGGGGGGGAGAGACTATGGCTACACCTTC. This encodes CASSSQSGGRDYGYTF.

CDR3 loop: CASSLGSGRGNEQFF. DNA for the CDR3: TGCGCCAGCAGCTTGGGTAGCGGGCGGGGTAATGAGCAGTTCTTC. This chain links TRBV5-1 with TRBJ2-1; TRBD2 matches at 7 bases. The trim removed 0 bases at V and 7 bases at J, leaving 7 bases unmatched. This CDR3 region has 15 residues. The V gene's germline CDR1 is SGHRS and CDR2 YFSETQ.

This chain links TRBV7-9 with TRBJ2-1; D is uncertain. Trimming cost V 2 bases and J 6 bases, with 11 bases left between them. CDR3 length: 14 residues. From germline, CDR1 is SEHNR and CDR2 FQNEAQ (reference sequence). This CDR3 reads CASSLPNSPNEQFF. In nucleotides, the CDR3 is TGTGCCAGCAGCTTACCAAACTCGCCCAATGAGCAGTTCTTC.

The rearrangement uses TRBV28 and TRBJ2-2; maybe TRBD2 (7 bases). With 6 bases removed from V and 5 bases from J, the gap between germline ends came to 16 bases. The CDR3 has 15 residues. Per germline, CDR1 MDHEN and CDR2 SYDVKM. In nucleotides, the CDR3 is TGTGCCAGCAGAAAGGCTGGGAGGGGGACCGGGGAGCTGTTTTTT. Translating gives CASRKAGRGTGELFF.

This chain uses TRBV6-1 with TRBJ2-3; tentatively, D is TRBD1 or TRBD2 (5 bases each). Trimming removed 7 bases at V and 8 bases at J, with 19 bases between. Germline V gives CDR1 MNHNS, CDR2 SASEGT. This CDR3 has 14 amino acids. CDR3 bases: TGTGCCAGCATGGAAGCGGTCCTTAGGGGTACGCAGTATTTT. It encodes CASMEAVLRGTQYF.

The chain employs TRBV13 and TRBJ1-6; D ambiguous. CDR3 length: 13 amino acids. Germline V gene data show CDR1 as PRHDT and CDR2 as FYEKMQ (reference sequence). V shed 4 bases and J shed 9 bases, with 10 bases lying between them. The CDR3 spells CASSSSRVSPLHF. The CDR3, as DNA: TGTGCCAGCAGCTCATCACGGGTTTCACCCCTCCACTTT.

V usage is TRBV5-1 and J usage is TRBJ2-3; 7 bases align to TRBD2. Germline trimming cut 6 bases from V and 6 bases from J; bases unmatched to any gene: 16. This CDR3 comprises 16 residues. Germline V gene sequence: CDR1 SGHRS, CDR2 YFSETQ. The CDR3 nucleotides are TGCGCCAGCAATTTAGGCGGGAGAGTATCAGCGGATACGCAGTATTTT. This codes for CASNLGGRVSADTQYF.

The chain links TRBV27 to TRBJ1-2; 11 nucleotides line up with TRBD1. The V gene's germline CDR1 is MNHEY and CDR2 SMNVEV (reference sequence). The CDR3 is made up of 16 amino acids. V trimming: 2 bases; J trimming: 7 bases; junction bases outside the gene matches: 9. The CDR3 DNA is TGTGCCAGCAGTTTAACCCGGACAGGGGGCATGGGTGGCTACACCTTC. It encodes CASSLTRTGGMGGYTF.

The gene calls are TRBV7-3 and TRBJ2-1; D is unresolved. Trimming stripped 4 bases from V and 6 bases from J, with 19 bases between. Germline assignment: CDR1 SGHTA and CDR2 FQGTGA. The CDR3 sequence is 16 residues long. The DNA of the CDR3 is TGTGCCAGCAGCTCCTGGCCGGCGCCCTCCCCCAATGAGCAGTTCTTC. The encoded protein is CASSSWPAPSPNEQFF.

The chain is built from TRBV9 and TRBJ2-1; 8 positions match TRBD2. Per germline, CDR1 SGDLS and CDR2 YYNGEE. J gave up 8 bases and V 10 bases, and 14 bases lay outside the gene matches. The length of the CDR3 is 14 residues. In nucleotides, the CDR3 is TGTGCCTCAGCCCGCGGGGGGAATGTGGATGAGCAGTTCTTC. Protein product: CASARGGNVDEQFF.

V gene TRBV6-5 combines with J gene TRBJ2-1; perhaps TRBD2 as D (6 bases). The germline V gene encodes CDR1 MNHEY and CDR2 SVGAGI. The CDR3 spans 13 residues. Trimming left V 8 bases short and J 3 bases short, with 11 bases between. The CDR3 loop reads CASSGLYYNEQFF. DNA for the CDR3: TGTGCCAGCTCGGGACTGTACTACAATGAGCAGTTCTTC.

The J gene is TRBJ1-3, the V gene TRBV9, with unresolved D. The CDR3 has 14 residues. With 0 bases removed from V and 3 bases from J, the gap between germline ends came to 7 bases. The germline V gene has CDR1 SGDLS and CDR2 YYNGEE. The CDR3 DNA follows: TGTGCCAGCAGCGTAGGAGGGTTTGGAAACACCATATATTTT. This translates into CASSVGGFGNTIYF.

This clone appeared once. The chain couples TRBV5-1 to TRBJ2-5; D is possibly TRBD1 or TRBD2 (5 bases each). Between the trimmed V and J ends, which lost 4 bases and 5 bases, there was a span of 18 bases. The CDR3 is 15 amino acids. Germline-derived CDR1 and CDR2 are SGHRS and YFSETQ. In nucleotides, the CDR3 is TGCGCCAGCAGCCGTCGGGACCCCGAGGAGGAGACCCAGTACTTC. Protein sequence: CASSRRDPEEETQYF.

This clone was seen a single time. The chain carries TRBV9 and TRBJ2-1; D might be TRBD1 (6 bases). The CDR3 runs 13 residues. CDR1 and CDR2 from the germline V gene are SGDLS and YYNGEE. V lost 4 bases, J lost 10 bases, and 15 bases lay in between. CDR3 DNA: TGTGCCAGCAGCTATGGACAGAGGAGCGAGCAGTTCTTC. As protein: CASSYGQRSEQFF.

The rearrangement joins TRBV19 to TRBJ2-7; no firm D call. Germline CDR1 reads LNHDA; CDR2 reads SQIVND (reference sequence). This CDR3 has 12 residues. Deletions cut 6 bases from V and 3 bases from J, with 9 bases between. As DNA, the CDR3 is TGTGCCAGTAGCCCCGGATACTACGAGCAGTACTTC. It translates to CASSPGYYEQYF.

This clone was counted a few times. This chain uses TRBV19 with TRBJ1-3; no definite D call. The germline CDR1 and CDR2 sequences are LNHDA and SQIVND (reference sequence). The V and J ends lost 1 base and 0 bases respectively, with 4 bases between them. CDR3 size: 14 residues. For the CDR3, the DNA is TGTGCCAGTAGTATAGTGGACTCTGGAAACACCATATATTTT. This gives the protein CASSIVDSGNTIYF.

The chain couples TRBV18 to TRBJ2-1; the match to TRBD2 covers 8 bases. V lost 6 bases and J lost 4; bases outside the gene matches: 8. Germline CDR1 is KGHSH and CDR2 is LQKENI. The CDR3 extends over 15 amino acids. The CDR3 DNA is TGTGCCAGCTCTCCAAACCCGGGGGGGTACAATGAGCAGTTCTTC. It specifies CASSPNPGGYNEQFF.

The J gene is TRBJ1-2, the V gene TRBV11-2; D gene ambiguous. CDR1 SGHAT and CDR2 FQNNGV come from the germline V gene. There are 14 residues in the CDR3. V gave up 1 base and J gave up 2 bases, with 8 bases separating them. The CDR3 DNA sequence: TGTGCCAGCAGCTTAGGACGGATCAACTATGGCTACACCTTC. Protein: CASSLGRINYGYTF.

The chain has TRBV7-6 and TRBJ2-1; D not certain. Trimming removed 1 base from V and 3 bases from J, with 4 bases in between. CDR1 is SGHVS and CDR2 is FNYEAQ in the germline V gene. This CDR3 has 13 amino acids. The CDR3 loop is CASSLELYNEQFF. CDR3 DNA sequence: TGTGCCAGCAGCTTAGAACTCTACAATGAGCAGTTCTTC.

The chain is built from TRBV11-2 and TRBJ2-2; D is uncertain. CDR1 and CDR2 from the germline V gene are SGHAT and FQNNGV. This CDR3 is built from 15 residues. Between the trimmed V and J ends, which lost 6 bases and 1 base, there was a span of 12 bases. Written as DNA, the CDR3 is TGTGCCAGCAGACCCGGGTACGGGAACACCGGGGAGCTGTTTTTT. Translated, it gives CASRPGYGNTGELFF.

V usage is TRBV15 and J usage is TRBJ1-5; D gene uncertain. Trimming shortened V by 0 bases and J by 6 bases, and 6 bases separated the two germline ends. CDR3 length: 13 residues. Germline CDR1 reads LNHNV; CDR2 reads YYDKDF (reference sequence). CDR3 residues: CATSRERIQPQHF. The CDR3 DNA reads as TGTGCCACCAGCAGAGAACGGATTCAGCCCCAGCATTTT.

The rearrangement uses TRBV18 and TRBJ2-7; possible D gene TRBD1, 6 bases. The CDR3 has 14 amino acids. V lost 3 bases and J lost 2, with 11 bases in between. The germline CDR1 and CDR2 sequences are KGHSH and LQKENI. The CDR3 DNA reads as TGTGCCAGCTCACCCCGGACAGCTACCTACGAGCAGTACTTC. It specifies CASSPRTATYEQYF.

V usage is TRBV28 and J usage is TRBJ2-7; D may be TRBD1 (6 bases). Germline CDR1 and CDR2: MDHEN and SYDVKM. With 10 bases removed from V and 6 bases from J, the gap between germline ends came to 16 bases. The CDR3 is made up of 12 amino acids. The CDR3 DNA reads as TGTGCCACCGACCAGGGGTGGGGCGAGCAGTACTTC. As protein: CATDQGWGEQYF. The full variable domain, rest sourced from reference TRBV28 and TRBJ2-7, is DVKVTQSSRYLVKRTGEKVFLECVQDMDHENMFWYRQDPGLGLRLIYFSYDVKMKEKGDIPEGYSVSREKKERFSLILESASTNQTSMYLCATDQGWGEQYFGPGTRLTVT.

The chain has TRBV30 and TRBJ2-1; D is undetermined. The CDR3 sequence is 12 residues long. V gave up 1 base and J gave up 7 bases, with 8 bases separating them. Germline CDR1 reads GTSNPN; CDR2 reads SVGIG (reference sequence). The chain's CDR3 is CAWSGLGNEQFF. The CDR3 region has the DNA TGTGCCTGGAGTGGTCTCGGAAATGAGCAGTTCTTC.

This chain connects TRBV6-1 to TRBJ2-2; D is possibly TRBD2 (6 bases). The CDR3 totals 16 residues. CDR1 and CDR2 (germline): MNHNS, SASEGT. Trimming removed 0 bases at V and 1 base at J, with 9 bases between. The CDR3 DNA follows: TGTGCCAGCAGTGAAGCTGGGCGGGGGAACACCGGGGAGCTGTTTTTT. It translates to CASSEAGRGNTGELFF.

This chain links TRBV6-4 with TRBJ2-7, with TRBD2 identical over 13 bases. This CDR3 has 15 residues. Trimming removed 10 bases from V and 5 bases from J; junction bases left unmatched: 11. From germline, CDR1 is MRHNA and CDR2 SNTAGT. The CDR3 loop reads CATTGLAGVGHEQYF. The DNA of the CDR3 is TGTGCCACCACCGGACTAGCGGGAGTGGGCCACGAGCAGTACTTC.